This entry features one TCR beta chain sequence. The target antigen is unknown. The record originates from a study of OX40 agonist ivuxolimab in advanced cancers. Study summary: Three patients showed partial responses: one hepatocellular carcinoma and two cutaneous melanoma cases. Study-level findings and limits: Among T cells, CD8+ cells averaged more expanded clones than CD4+ cells.

Clones were sequenced by immunoSEQ multiplex PCR, and TCRdb holds only the in-frame ones, with some missing. Of 45,000 to 60,000 clones listed, more than 70% are singletons. From germline, CDR1 is KGHSH and CDR2 LQKENI. The germline V and J ends were trimmed by 3 bases and 3 bases, with 9 bases remaining between them. The CDR3 sequence is 13 residues long. Source: CD4+ or CD8+ T cells sorted from blood, taken in a trial of the OX40 agonist ivuxolimab. The TCR originated in an adult with an advanced solid tumor such as melanoma, head and neck, liver or kidney cancer. The gene calls are TRBV18 and TRBJ2-7; D ambiguous. The CDR3, as DNA: TGTGCCAGCTCACCTGAGATAGACTACGAGCAGTACTTC. Its protein is CASSPEIDYEQYF.